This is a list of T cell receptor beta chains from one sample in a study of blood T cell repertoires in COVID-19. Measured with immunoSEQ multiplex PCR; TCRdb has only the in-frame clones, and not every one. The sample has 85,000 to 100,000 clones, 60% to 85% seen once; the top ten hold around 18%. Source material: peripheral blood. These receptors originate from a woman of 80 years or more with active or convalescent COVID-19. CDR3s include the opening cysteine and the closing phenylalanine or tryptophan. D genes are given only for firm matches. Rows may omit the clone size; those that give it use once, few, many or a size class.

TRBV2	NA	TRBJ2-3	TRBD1	CATLGGQGTFTDTQYF	TGTGCCACCCTGGGGGGACAGGGGACCTTCACAGATACGCAGTATTTT
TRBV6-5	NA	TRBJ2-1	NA	CASSQTGREQFF	TGTGCCAGCAGTCAGACAGGGAGGGAGCAGTTCTTC
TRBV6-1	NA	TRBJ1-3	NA	CASSEVGGAGNTIYF	TGTGCCAGCAGTGAAGTGGGGGGAGCTGGAAACACCATATATTTT
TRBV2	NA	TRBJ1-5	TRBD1	CASTSGTGEGPQHF	TGTGCCAGCACCTCCGGGACAGGGGAGGGGCCCCAGCATTTT
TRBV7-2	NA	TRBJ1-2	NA	CASSPEGGPYGYTF	TGTGCCAGCAGCCCCGAAGGGGGACCCTATGGCTACACCTTC
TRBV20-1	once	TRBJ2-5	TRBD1	CSASLTGEKTQYF	TGCAGTGCTAGTTTGACAGGGGAGAAGACCCAGTACTTC
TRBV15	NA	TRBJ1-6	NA	CATRGGAGSPLHF	TGTGCCACCCGGGGGGGGGCCGGGTCACCCCTCCACTTT
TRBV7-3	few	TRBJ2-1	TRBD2	CASSLRLAANNEQFF	TGTGCCAGCAGCTTAAGACTAGCGGCGAACAATGAGCAGTTCTTC
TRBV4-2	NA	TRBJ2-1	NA	CASSQGTVDEQFF	TGTGCCAGCAGCCAAGGGACTGTCGATGAGCAGTTCTTC
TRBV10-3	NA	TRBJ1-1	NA	CAISELTENTEAFF	TGTGCCATCAGTGAGCTGACAGAGAACACTGAAGCTTTCTTT
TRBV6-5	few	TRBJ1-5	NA	CASSLTVYSNQPQHF	TGTGCCAGCAGTTTGACAGTGTATAGCAATCAGCCCCAGCATTTT
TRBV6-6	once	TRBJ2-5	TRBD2	CASYLGGRETQYF	TGTGCCAGCTACCTGGGGGGGAGAGAGACCCAGTACTTC
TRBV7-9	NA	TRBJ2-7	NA	CASSPNSYEQYF	TGTGCCAGCAGTCCTAACTCCTACGAGCAGTACTTC
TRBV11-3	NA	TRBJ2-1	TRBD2	CASSLELADLDEQFF	TGTGCCAGCAGCCTGGAACTAGCGGACTTGGATGAGCAGTTCTTC
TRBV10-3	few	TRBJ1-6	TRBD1	CAISESETGVLSPLHF	TGTGCCATCAGTGAGTCGGAGACAGGGGTGTTGTCACCCCTCCACTTT
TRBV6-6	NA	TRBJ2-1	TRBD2	CASSPGTSGKNWRGNEQFF	TGTGCCAGCAGTCCCGGGACTAGCGGAAAAAACTGGCGGGGCAATGAGCAGTTCTTC
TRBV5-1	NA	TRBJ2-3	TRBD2	CASSRGGLAGGHPDTQYF	TGCGCCAGCAGCCGTGGAGGGCTAGCGGGAGGGCATCCAGATACGCAGTATTTT
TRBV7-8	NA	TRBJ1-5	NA	CASRLGGGDSNQPQHF	TGTGCCAGCCGCTTAGGCGGGGGGGATAGCAATCAGCCCCAGCATTTT
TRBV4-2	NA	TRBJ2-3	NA	CASNYYSSSTDTQYF	TGTGCCAGCAACTACTACTCATCTAGCACAGATACGCAGTATTTT
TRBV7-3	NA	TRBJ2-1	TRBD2	CASSVAGGTYNEQFF	TGTGCCAGCAGCGTAGCGGGAGGTACCTACAATGAGCAGTTCTTC
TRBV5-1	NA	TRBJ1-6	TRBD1	CASSLGIDRGVNSPLHF	TGTGCCAGCAGCTTGGGTATAGACAGGGGTGTGAATTCACCCCTCCACTTT
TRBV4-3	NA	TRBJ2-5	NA	CASSQDMTKTQYF	TGCGCCAGCAGCCAAGATATGACTAAGACCCAGTACTTC
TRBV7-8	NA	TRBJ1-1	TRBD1	CASSPRDREWDTEAFF	TGTGCCAGCAGCCCCCGGGACAGGGAATGGGACACTGAAGCTTTCTTT
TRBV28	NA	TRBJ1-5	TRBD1	CASRFRGNQPQHF	TGTGCCAGCAGATTCAGGGGGAATCAGCCCCAGCATTTT
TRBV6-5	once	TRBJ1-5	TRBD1	CASSRQGGNQPQHF	TGTGCCAGCAGTAGACAGGGAGGCAATCAGCCCCAGCATTTT
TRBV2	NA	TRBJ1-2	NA	CASMRGDNYGYTF	TGTGCCAGCATGAGAGGTGATAACTATGGCTACACCTTC
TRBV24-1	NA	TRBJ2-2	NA	CATGDTNTGELFF	TGTGCCACCGGGGACACGAACACCGGGGAGCTGTTTTTT
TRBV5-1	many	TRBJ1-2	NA	CASSMTGPGSGGYTF	TGCGCCAGCAGCATGACAGGTCCGGGTTCCGGGGGCTACACCTTC
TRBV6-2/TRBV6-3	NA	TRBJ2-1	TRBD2	CASSLAGVSYEQFF	TGTGCCAGCAGCCTAGCGGGAGTTTCCTATGAGCAGTTCTTC